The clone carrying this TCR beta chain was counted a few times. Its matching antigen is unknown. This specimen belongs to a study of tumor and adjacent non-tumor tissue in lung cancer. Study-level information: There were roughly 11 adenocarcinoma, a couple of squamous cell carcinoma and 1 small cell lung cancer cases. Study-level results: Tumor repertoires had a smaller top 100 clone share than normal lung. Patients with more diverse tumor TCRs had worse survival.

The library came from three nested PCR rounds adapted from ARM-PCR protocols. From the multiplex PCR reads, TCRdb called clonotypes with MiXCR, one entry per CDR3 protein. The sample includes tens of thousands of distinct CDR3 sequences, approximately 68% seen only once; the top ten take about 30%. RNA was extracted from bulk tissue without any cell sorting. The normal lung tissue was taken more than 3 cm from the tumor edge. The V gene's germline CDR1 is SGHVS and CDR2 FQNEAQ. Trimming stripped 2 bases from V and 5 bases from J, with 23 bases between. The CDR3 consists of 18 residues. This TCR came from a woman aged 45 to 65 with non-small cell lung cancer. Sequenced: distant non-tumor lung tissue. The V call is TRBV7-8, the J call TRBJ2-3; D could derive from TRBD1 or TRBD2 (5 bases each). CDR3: CASSLRGVDLAGRDTQYF. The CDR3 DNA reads TGTGCCAGCAGCTTAAGGGGTGTTGATTTGGCGGGCCGAGATACGCAGTATTTT.